What follows describes a single T cell receptor beta chain. Its specificity is unknown. The data stem from a study of a mutant IDH1 vaccine in newly diagnosed glioma. Study information: Most had both radiotherapy and temozolomide beforehand; others had only one. Findings of the study overall: Changes in the top peripheral T cell clonotypes seemingly had no bearing on pseudoprogression. Evidence of vaccine-induced immune responses was documented in 80% to 95% of patients.

Stated time point: baseline, week 1 (first vaccination visit). Treatment specified: pre-vaccination baseline after standard-of-care therapy. Only in-frame clones appear in the TCRdb table, and some are missing; sequencing was by immunoSEQ multiplex PCR. The data contain 15,000 to 20,000 clones, just under 97% of them singletons. Germline CDR1 reads LNHDA; CDR2 reads SQIVND (reference sequence). V lost 8 bases, J lost 3 bases, and 6 bases lay in between. The CDR3 runs 11 residues. The clonotype comes from a young woman with glioma. Some clones in this sample may be carry-over from other donors' samples. The chain has TRBV19 and TRBJ2-3, with D possibly matching TRBD1 (5 bases). Source: peripheral blood mononuclear cells (PBMCs), taken from a glioma patient treated with radiotherapy, temozolomide or both. CDR3 bases: TGTGCCAGTGCAGGGACAGATACGCAGTATTTT. It specifies CASAGTDTQYF. Full variable domain (remainder filled in from reference TRBV19 and TRBJ2-3): DGGITQSPKYLFRKEGQNVTLSCEQNLNHDAMYWYRQDPGQGLRLIYYSQIVNDFQKGDIAEGYSVSREKKESFPLTVTSAQKNPTAFYLCASAGTDTQYFGPGTRLTVL.